The TCR beta chain under discussion was sequenced for a study of identifying expanded T cells in peripheral blood. V lost 0 bases and J 3 bases, leaving 10 bases between the germline ends. The V gene's germline CDR1 is SGDLS and CDR2 YYNGEE. CDR3 size: 14 residues. Here immunoSEQ multiplex PCR was the method, and the copy in TCRdb shows in-frame clones only, minus some. The sample has tens of thousands of clones, 84% seen once. V and J are TRBV9 and TRBJ2-7; possibly TRBD1 for D (6 bases). The material sequenced was blood. The receptor was isolated from a person between 18 and 69 years old in good health. The CDR3, as DNA: TGTGCCAGCAGCGTAGGGGGGCCTAGCTACGAGCAGTACTTC. This sequence encodes CASSVGGPSYEQYF. Supplemented by reference TRBV9 and TRBJ2-7, the full variable domain reads DSGVTQTPKHLITATGQRVTLRCSPRSGDLSVYWYQQSLDQGLQFLIQYYNGEERAKGNILERFSAQQFPDLHSELNLSSLELGDSALYFCASSVGGPSYEQYFGPGTRLTVT.